A single sample gave rise to the 25 T cell receptor beta chains below, sequenced in a study of T cell responses to AZD1222 COVID-19 vaccine. Measured with immunoSEQ multiplex PCR; TCRdb has only the in-frame clones, and not every one. The data show about 120,000 clones, around 91% seen once. The specimen was peripheral blood, collected 28 days after the second AZD1222 dose. The receptors were gathered from an adult who received the AZD1222 COVID-19 vaccine.

This rearrangement joins TRBV2 to TRBJ1-2, with unresolved D. Trimming stripped 6 bases from V and 5 bases from J, with 28 bases between. The CDR3 loop spans 18 amino acids. Germline V gene sequence: CDR1 SNHLY, CDR2 FYNNEI. CDR3 region: CASSAVPPQRTSIYGYTF. As DNA, the CDR3 is TGTGCCAGCAGCGCGGTCCCCCCTCAGCGTACTTCGATTTATGGCTACACCTTC.

The chain links TRBV28 to TRBJ2-5; no clear D. Germline V gives CDR1 MDHEN, CDR2 SYDVKM. The V end was cut by 3 bases, the J end by 4 bases, with 12 bases between. The CDR3 loop spans 14 amino acids. The DNA for the CDR3 is TGTGCCAGCAGTTTTATGGGCCTTCGAGAGACCCAGTACTTC. It codes for CASSFMGLRETQYF.

V is TRBV5-1 and J is TRBJ1-1; D unclear. Trimming took 6 bases from V and 1 from J, leaving 10 bases between them. The germline V gene encodes CDR1 SGHRS and CDR2 YFSETQ. There are 13 residues in the CDR3. The CDR3 DNA follows: TGCGCCAGCACCTCAACAGCGAACACTGAAGCTTTCTTT. Translating it yields CASTSTANTEAFF. The full variable domain, in which reference TRBV5-1 and TRBJ1-1 provide the parts outside the CDR3, is KAGVTQTPRYLIKTRGQQVTLSCSPISGHRSVSWYQQTPGQGLQFLFEYFSETQRNKGNFPGRFSGRQFSNSRSEMNVSTLELGDSALYLCASTSTANTEAFFGQGTRLTVV.

The V gene is TRBV28, the J gene TRBJ2-6; D is perhaps TRBD1 (5 bases). V shed 8 bases and J shed 3 bases, with 17 bases lying between them. This CDR3 comprises 16 residues. CDR1 and CDR2 from the germline V gene are MDHEN and SYDVKM. CDR3 bases: TGTGCCAGCCATCCCCTCCAGGGTAGTGGGGCCAACGTCCTGACTTTC. Its translation: CASHPLQGSGANVLTF.

The chain uses TRBV19 and TRBJ2-3; 16 bases line up with TRBD2. In germline, CDR1 is LNHDA, CDR2 SQIVND (reference sequence). The CDR3 is made up of 19 amino acids. V gave up 4 bases and J gave up 3 bases; unmatched junction bases: 10. CDR3 region: CASSTSGTSGRARTDTQYF. The CDR3 DNA reads TGTGCCAGTAGTACCTCCGGGACTAGCGGGAGGGCCAGGACAGATACGCAGTATTTT.

The chain employs TRBV2 and TRBJ1-5, with 7 positions matching TRBD1. Per germline, CDR1 SNHLY and CDR2 FYNNEI. The CDR3 has 15 amino acids. With 10 bases clipped from V and 0 bases from J, the junction kept 9 bases outside the gene matches. CDR3 in DNA: TGTGCCACCATGAAGGACAGGAATAGCAATCAGCCCCAGCATTTT. Protein sequence: CATMKDRNSNQPQHF.

In DNA form, the CDR3 reads TGTGCCAGCAGCCCCCCCTGGGGGACAGGATATTCCTACGAGCAGTACTTC. It specifies CASSPPWGTGYSYEQYF. The chain is built from TRBV7-2 and TRBJ2-7; 8 bases align to TRBD1. J lost 1 base, V lost 5 bases, and 13 bases had no gene match. The germline V gene encodes CDR1 SGHTA and CDR2 FQGNSA. This CDR3 region has 17 residues.

The chain joins TRBV19 to TRBJ1-1, with D unresolved. CDR1 is LNHDA, CDR2 SQIVND, per germline (reference sequence). The CDR3 length is 12 residues. Trimming took off 4 bases at V and 12 bases at J, with 15 bases between the two ends. CDR3 nucleotide sequence: TGTGCCAGTAGTACTCCGCACCGGGGTACTTTCTTT. It encodes CASSTPHRGTFF.

CDR3 in DNA: TGTGCCAGCAGTTTAGGGGCAGGAGGAGGCTACACCTTC. Translation gives CASSLGAGGGYTF. The chain has TRBV12-3 or TRBV12-4 and TRBJ1-2; the D is unclear. Trimming pared 1 base from V and 8 bases from J, leaving 11 bases between. This CDR3 spans 13 amino acids.

With regard to this clone: Other DNA sequences in the sample encode the same CDR3. The J gene is TRBJ2-1, the V gene TRBV11-3; 9 bases are a match to TRBD2. V shed 4 bases, J shed 4 bases, and the junction held 2 bases outside the gene matches. The CDR3 is made up of 14 amino acids. Germline assignment: CDR1 SGHNT and CDR2 YENEEA. DNA of the CDR3: TGTGCCAGCAGCTCCGGACTAGCGTACAATGAGCAGTTCTTC. Protein sequence: CASSSGLAYNEQFF.

The CDR3 DNA reads TGTGCCAGCTCCATAGAGGTCCCAGATACGCAGTATTTT. This encodes CASSIEVPDTQYF. This chain connects TRBV18 to TRBJ2-3; D is unresolved. This CDR3 region has 13 residues. V shed 6 bases and J shed 4 bases, with 11 bases lying between them. Germline CDR1 KGHSH, CDR2 LQKENI.

The chain employs TRBV19 and TRBJ2-3; D tentatively fits TRBD1 or TRBD2 (5 bases each). The ends were cut back, 9 bases at V and 1 base at J, with 8 bases in the middle. The CDR3 covers 12 residues. Germline V gene data show CDR1 as LNHDA and CDR2 as SQIVND (reference sequence). CDR3 loop: CASWDRTDTQYF. DNA for the CDR3: TGTGCCAGCTGGGACCGCACAGATACGCAGTATTTT.

This chain links TRBV6-7 with TRBJ1-1, with D unclear. TRBV6-7 is flagged as an ORF with uncertain function. Trimming stripped 4 bases from V and 4 bases from J, with 19 bases between. The CDR3 is 16 amino acids. Here the CDR3 reads CASSSKDHPRTTEAFF. The DNA of the CDR3 is TGTGCCAGCAGTTCCAAGGACCATCCACGTACCACTGAAGCTTTCTTT.

The chain recombines TRBV6-2 or TRBV6-3 with TRBJ1-2, with no clear D. Trimming shortened V by 2 bases and J by 8 bases, and 12 bases separated the two germline ends. The CDR3 is 13 amino acids. Germline V gene sequence: CDR1 MNHEY, CDR2 SVGEGT. CDR3 region: CASSYEPLRGYTF. CDR3 in DNA: TGTGCCAGCAGTTACGAACCCCTGAGGGGCTACACCTTC.

V and J are TRBV7-9 and TRBJ1-5; D may be TRBD1 (5 bases). The germline gives CDR1 SEHNR, CDR2 FQNEAQ (reference sequence). The CDR3 runs 16 residues. Trimming took 5 bases from V and 7 from J, leaving 21 bases between them. The CDR3 region has the DNA TGTGCCAGCAGCCTTTGGCCCGGGGGAGAAGACCAGCCCCAGCATTTT. As protein: CASSLWPGGEDQPQHF.

The chain combines TRBV12-3 or TRBV12-4 with TRBJ1-1, with D maybe TRBD1 (6 bases). The CDR3 has 11 amino acids. V gave up 5 bases and J gave up 8 bases, with 9 bases separating them. The CDR3 DNA reads as TGTGCCAGCAGTACAGACAGGGAAGCTTTCTTT. It yields the protein CASSTDREAFF.

The chain employs TRBV19 and TRBJ2-2; 10 bases align to TRBD1. Losses at the gene ends were 5 bases for V and 5 bases for J; bases not matched to a gene: 5. CDR3 length: 15 amino acids. Germline V lookup: CDR1 LNHDA, CDR2 SQIVND (reference sequence). This CDR3 is CASSSTGGRTGELFF. In nucleotides, the CDR3 is TGTGCCAGTAGTTCGACAGGGGGCAGGACCGGGGAGCTGTTTTTT.

This sequence joins TRBV7-9 and TRBJ1-6; 10 nucleotides agree with TRBD1. Germline loops: CDR1 SEHNR, CDR2 FQNEAQ (reference sequence). CDR3 size: 15 residues. V gave up 2 bases and J gave up 10 bases; unmatched junction bases: 5. The CDR3 DNA reads as TGTGCCAGCAGCTTACCCGGGACAGGGGTCTCACCCCTCCACTTT. Translating it yields CASSLPGTGVSPLHF. The entire variable domain, with the rest obtained from reference TRBV7-9 and TRBJ1-6, is as follows: DTGVSQNPRHKITKRGQNVTFRCDPISEHNRLYWYRQTLGQGPEFLTYFQNEAQLEKSRLLSDRFSAERPKGSFSTLEIQRTEQGDSAMYLCASSLPGTGVSPLHFGNGTRLTVT.

This sequence joins TRBV11-3 and TRBJ1-3; D ambiguous. Germline V lookup: CDR1 SGHNT, CDR2 YENEEA. V shed 0 bases and J shed 6 bases, with 12 bases lying between them. This CDR3 region has 15 residues. Here the CDR3 DNA reads TGTGCCAGCAGCTTAGATCGGAGCCATACAAACACCATATATTTT. Amino acids: CASSLDRSHTNTIYF.

This chain connects TRBV14 to TRBJ1-2; unclear D gene. CDR3 length: 12 residues. The germline gives CDR1 SGHDN, CDR2 FVKESK. V lost 2 bases and J 5 bases, leaving 6 bases between the germline ends. The CDR3 here is CASSQSPYGYTF. The CDR3 nucleotides read TGTGCCAGCAGCCAATCCCCATATGGCTACACCTTC.

The V and J genes are TRBV3-1 (or the pseudogene TRBV3-2) and TRBJ2-7, with TRBD1 identical over 7 bases. Germline CDR1 and CDR2: LGHDT and YNNKEL (reference sequence). There are 15 residues in the CDR3. With 1 base clipped from V and 7 bases from J, the junction kept 10 bases outside the gene matches. The CDR3 bases are TGTGCCAGCAGCCAAGGGACAGGAGACCCCCTGGAGCAGTACTTC. Translation: CASSQGTGDPLEQYF.

This clone was observed once. The chain links TRBV18 to TRBJ1-3; 8 bases are a match to TRBD1. CDR1 and CDR2 (germline): KGHSH, LQKENI. V lost 3 bases to trimming and J lost 2 bases; unmatched junction nucleotides: 3. The CDR3 extends over 15 amino acids. CDR3 in DNA: TGTGCCAGCTCACCGGCAGGGGGCACTGGAAACACCATATATTTT. It is translated as CASSPAGGTGNTIYF.

The chain recombines TRBV28 with TRBJ1-3, with 11 bases identical to TRBD1. J gave up 3 bases and V 6 bases, and 4 bases lay outside the gene matches. The CDR3 spans 15 residues. CDR1 MDHEN and CDR2 SYDVKM come from the germline V gene. CDR3: CASSPDRGLGNTIYF. The DNA for the CDR3 is TGTGCCAGCAGCCCGGACAGGGGGCTTGGAAACACCATATATTTT.

The chain uses TRBV5-1 and TRBJ2-7; the match to TRBD1 covers 8 bases. CDR3 length: 15 residues. Per the germline V gene, CDR1 is SGHRS and CDR2 is YFSETQ. The J segment lost 6 bases and the V segment lost 4 bases, leaving 12 bases of the junction unmatched. The CDR3 sequence: CASSRTSGTGLEQYF. CDR3 sequence (DNA): TGCGCCAGCAGCAGAACGTCCGGGACAGGACTCGAGCAGTACTTC. The full variable domain, its missing parts supplied by reference TRBV5-1 and TRBJ2-7, is KAGVTQTPRYLIKTRGQQVTLSCSPISGHRSVSWYQQTPGQGLQFLFEYFSETQRNKGNFPGRFSGRQFSNSRSEMNVSTLELGDSALYLCASSRTSGTGLEQYFGPGTRLTVT.

The chain is built from TRBV9 and TRBJ1-4, with 8 bases identical to TRBD1. CDR1 is SGDLS and CDR2 is YYNGEE in the germline V gene. This CDR3 has 15 amino acids. V was pared by 3 bases and J by 6 bases, with 7 bases of the junction left unmatched. DNA of the CDR3: TGTGCCAGCAGCGAATCAGGGGGCGCGGATGAAAAACTGTTTTTT. It translates to CASSESGGADEKLFF.